This T cell receptor (beta chain) was documented in a study of T cell changes during pregnancy in multiple sclerosis. This table comes from immunoSEQ multiplex PCR, and its TCRdb copy is limited to in-frame clones, with some not included. The sample records about 44,000 clones, nearly 95% being singletons. Trimming removed 5 bases from V and 4 bases from J, with 7 bases in between. The germline gives CDR1 SNHLY, CDR2 FYNNEI. The CDR3 is 12 residues long. This TCR came from a female donor with multiple sclerosis, enrolled in a pregnancy study. The chain has TRBV2 and TRBJ2-3, with D unclear. Here the sequenced sample was CD4+ T cells from peripheral blood mononuclear cells, taken in the first trimester of pregnancy. The CDR3, as DNA: TGTGCCAGCAGTCTCCTCGCAGATACGCAGTATTTT. Translating it yields CASSLLADTQYF.